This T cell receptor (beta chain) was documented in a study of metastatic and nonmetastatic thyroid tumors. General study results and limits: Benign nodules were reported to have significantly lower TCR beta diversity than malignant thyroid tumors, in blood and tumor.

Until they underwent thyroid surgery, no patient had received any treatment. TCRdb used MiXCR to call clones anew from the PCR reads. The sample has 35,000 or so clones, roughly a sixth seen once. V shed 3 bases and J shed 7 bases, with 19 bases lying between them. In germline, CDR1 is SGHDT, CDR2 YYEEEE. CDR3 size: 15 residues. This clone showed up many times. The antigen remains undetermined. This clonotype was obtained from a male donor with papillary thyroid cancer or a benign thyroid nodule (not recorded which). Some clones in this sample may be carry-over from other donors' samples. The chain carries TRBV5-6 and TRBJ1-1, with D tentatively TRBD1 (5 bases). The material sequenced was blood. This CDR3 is CASSSPWGLVGEAFF. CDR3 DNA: TGTGCCAGCAGCTCCCCTTGGGGCTTGGTTGGTGAAGCTTTCTTT.